A single sample is the source of the 13 T cell receptor beta chains below, sequenced in a study of blood T cell repertoires in COVID-19. Libraries were prepared by immunoSEQ multiplex PCR; TCRdb keeps only in-frame clonotypes and omits some of them. Of over 150,000 clones listed, 84% are singletons. The source material was PBMCs or T cells enriched from blood (not recorded which). These receptors were taken from a man in his fifties who had recovered from COVID-19.

The V call is TRBV12-5, the J call TRBJ1-5; D is perhaps TRBD1 (5 bases). V was cut by 1 base and J by 2 bases, with 15 bases left in between. CDR3 length: 17 amino acids. From germline, CDR1 is LGHNT and CDR2 FRNRAP. CDR3 sequence (DNA): TGTGCTAGTGGTTTGGCTCTACAGGATCGGGGCAATCAGCCCCAGCATTTT. This sequence encodes CASGLALQDRGNQPQHF.

The J gene is TRBJ1-1, the V gene TRBV19; 8 bases align to TRBD1. The CDR3 sequence is 14 residues long. CDR1 LNHDA and CDR2 SQIVND come from the germline V gene (reference sequence). With 3 bases clipped from V and 5 bases from J, the junction kept 5 bases outside the gene matches. As DNA, the CDR3 is TGTGCCAGTAGTATGGGACAGGCTGGTACTGAAGCTTTCTTT. It translates to CASSMGQAGTEAFF.

The V and J genes are TRBV5-1 and TRBJ1-2, with TRBD1 as a possible D gene (6 bases). Germline values: CDR1 SGHRS, CDR2 YFSETQ. The CDR3 covers 15 residues. Trimming removed 2 bases at V and 4 bases at J, with 15 bases between. In DNA form, the CDR3 reads TGCGCCAGCAGCTTACAGGGACGGACCAGCTATGGCTACACCTTC. Residues: CASSLQGRTSYGYTF.

The chain carries TRBV6-5 and TRBJ1-6; TRBD1 aligns across 8 bases. The germline CDR1 and CDR2 sequences are MNHEY and SVGAGI. The CDR3 runs to 14 residues. V lost 7 bases and J lost 7; bases outside the gene matches: 6. The CDR3 is CASTRDRGNSPLHF. In DNA form, the CDR3 reads TGTGCCAGCACCAGAGACAGGGGCAATTCACCCCTCCACTTT.

This CDR3 is CATSARGQGIGEQFF. In nucleotides, the CDR3 is TGTGCCACCAGTGCCCGGGGACAGGGAATAGGGGAGCAGTTCTTC. This chain uses TRBV24-1 with TRBJ2-1; 9 nucleotides agree with TRBD1. The trim removed 5 bases at V and 10 bases at J, leaving 11 bases unmatched. The CDR3 totals 15 residues. The germline V gene encodes CDR1 KGHDR and CDR2 SFDVKD.

The chain joins TRBV11-1 to TRBJ2-3, with 8 nucleotides matching TRBD2. Germline trimming cut 5 bases from V and 4 bases from J; bases unmatched to any gene: 2. CDR3 length: 13 amino acids. Germline-derived CDR1 and CDR2 are SGHAT and FQDESV (reference sequence). CDR3 coding DNA: TGTGCCAGCAGCCCAGCGGGGGCAGATACGCAGTATTTT. The encoded protein is CASSPAGADTQYF.

The chain combines TRBV7-6 with TRBJ2-3; 8 bases line up with TRBD2. Germline V lookup: CDR1 SGHVS, CDR2 FNYEAQ. J was trimmed by 2 bases and V by 5 bases; bases with no gene match: 9. The CDR3 is 16 residues long. CDR3 region: CASSPIGGVLTDTQYF. In DNA form, the CDR3 reads TGTGCCAGCAGCCCAATCGGGGGGGTACTCACAGATACGCAGTATTTT.

The rearrangement uses TRBV9 and TRBJ2-5, with 9 bases lining up with TRBD2. Looked up from germline, CDR1 is SGDLS and CDR2 is YYNGEE. The CDR3 runs 15 residues. V lost 2 bases, J lost 1 base, and 3 bases stayed unmatched. CDR3 nucleotides: TGTGCCAGCAGCGTCGGCGGGGGGGCCCAAGAGACCCAGTACTTC. Its protein product is CASSVGGGAQETQYF.

The chain uses TRBV12-3 or TRBV12-4 and TRBJ2-7; 9 bases match TRBD1. The ends lost 5 bases at V and 10 bases at J; junction bases unmatched: 9. The CDR3 extends over 13 amino acids. CDR3 nucleotide sequence: TGTGCCAGCAGTGCCGCCGGGACAGGGTCCCAGTACTTC. It is translated as CASSAAGTGSQYF.

This clone showed up just once. This sequence joins TRBV5-8 and TRBJ1-2; 8 bases fit TRBD1. The V segment lost 4 bases and the J segment 4 bases; nucleotides outside the gene matches: 6. CDR3 length equals 14 residues. From germline, CDR1 is SGHTS and CDR2 YDEGEE. The CDR3 reads CASSMDRAAYGYTF. In DNA, the CDR3 is TGTGCCAGCAGCATGGACAGGGCCGCCTATGGCTACACCTTC.

The chain links TRBV3-1 (or the pseudogene TRBV3-2) to TRBJ2-2; 10 bases match TRBD1. The ends lost 4 bases at V and 4 bases at J; junction bases unmatched: 6. The length of the CDR3 is 16 residues. Germline CDR1 LGHDT, CDR2 YNNKEL (reference sequence). CDR3 residues: CASSRRQGASTGELFF. DNA of the CDR3: TGTGCCAGCAGCCGCCGACAGGGGGCCAGCACCGGGGAGCTGTTTTTT.

The rearrangement joins TRBV15 to TRBJ1-5, with D perhaps TRBD1 (6 bases). This CDR3 is built from 12 residues. Germline V lookup: CDR1 LNHNV, CDR2 YYDKDF (reference sequence). The V gene lost 6 bases and the J gene lost 4 bases, with 7 bases spanning the gap. CDR3 loop: CATRQGNQPQHF. CDR3 bases: TGTGCCACCAGGCAGGGGAATCAGCCCCAGCATTTT.

V is TRBV6-6 and J is TRBJ1-1, with D hard to call. V shed 2 bases and J shed 6 bases, with 10 bases lying between them. CDR3 length: 13 residues. Germline CDR1 is MNHNY and CDR2 is SVGAGI (reference sequence). The CDR3 region has the DNA TGTGCCAGCAGTTACGATGGCAATGCTGAAGCTTTCTTT. Encoded protein: CASSYDGNAEAFF.